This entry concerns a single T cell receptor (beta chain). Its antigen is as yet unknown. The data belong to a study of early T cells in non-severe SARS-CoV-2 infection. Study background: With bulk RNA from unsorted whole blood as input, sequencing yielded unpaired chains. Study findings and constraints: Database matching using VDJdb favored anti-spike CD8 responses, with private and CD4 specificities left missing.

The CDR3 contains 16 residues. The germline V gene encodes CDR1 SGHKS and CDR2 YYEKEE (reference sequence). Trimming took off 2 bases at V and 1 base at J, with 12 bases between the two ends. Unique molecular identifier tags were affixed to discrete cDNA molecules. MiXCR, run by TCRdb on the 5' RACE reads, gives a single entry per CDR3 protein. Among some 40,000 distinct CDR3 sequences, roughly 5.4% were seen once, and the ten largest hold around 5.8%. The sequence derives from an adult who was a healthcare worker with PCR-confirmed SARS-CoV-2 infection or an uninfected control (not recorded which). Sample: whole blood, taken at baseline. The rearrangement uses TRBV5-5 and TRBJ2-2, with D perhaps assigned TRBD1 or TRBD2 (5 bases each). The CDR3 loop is CASSLSGTENTGELFF. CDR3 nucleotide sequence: TGTGCCAGCAGCTTATCCGGGACGGAGAACACCGGGGAGCTGTTTTTT.